This passage covers 15 T cell receptor beta chains from one sample sequenced in a study of cytomegalovirus exposure and HLA in healthy donors. The PCR used 60 Vbeta and 13 Jbeta primers. TCRdb keeps only in-frame clones here, not all; method: immunoSEQ multiplex PCR. Of more than 85,000 clones listed, about three quarters are singletons. Material for sequencing was PBMCs. The receptors derive from a woman in her forties in good health and CMV-seropositive.

Here the CDR3 DNA reads TGCAGCGCCGTCCGGGACAGGGGGAATGAGCAGTTCTTC. This translates into CSAVRDRGNEQFF. The J gene is TRBJ2-1, the V gene TRBV29-1, with TRBD1 matching over 11 bases. The V segment lost 7 bases and the J segment 7 bases; nucleotides outside the gene matches: 6. Germline V gene lookup returns CDR1 SQVTM and CDR2 ANQGSEA. The CDR3 is made up of 13 amino acids.

This clone has just one count. The chain has TRBV7-8 and TRBJ1-5; D might be TRBD1 (5 bases). Germline CDR1 reads SGHVS; CDR2 reads FQNEAQ. CDR3 size: 12 residues. The germline V and J ends were trimmed by 6 bases and 2 bases, with 5 bases remaining between them. The CDR3 nucleotides read TGTGCCAGCAGACAGGGCAATCAGCCCCAGCATTTT. Its translation is CASRQGNQPQHF.

The chain couples TRBV5-4 to TRBJ2-5; TRBD1 aligns across 7 bases. V gave up 5 bases and J gave up 1 base; unmatched junction bases: 8. Germline V gives CDR1 SGHNT, CDR2 YYREEE (reference sequence). This CDR3 is 15 amino acids long. Written as DNA, the CDR3 is TGTGCCAGCAGTGAAGGGACAGATGCCCAAGAGACCCAGTACTTC. Translating gives CASSEGTDAQETQYF.

This rearrangement joins TRBV28 to TRBJ2-4; perhaps TRBD1 as D (6 bases). This CDR3 spans 14 amino acids. The germline V gene has CDR1 MDHEN and CDR2 SYDVKM. V lost 4 bases, J lost 8 bases, and 15 bases lay in between. CDR3 nucleotides: TGTGCCAGCAGTTCCCCAGGGGAATCGGACATTCAGTACTTC. It translates to CASSSPGESDIQYF.

The gene calls are TRBV5-1 and TRBJ2-7; perhaps TRBD2 as D (6 bases). The germline CDR1 and CDR2 sequences are SGHRS and YFSETQ. V lost 2 bases, J lost 2 bases, and 11 bases lay in between. The CDR3 runs 14 residues. Here the CDR3 DNA reads TGCGCCAGCAGCTTTAGTAGCGGTACCTACGAGCAGTACTTC. Its translation is CASSFSSGTYEQYF.

The V call is TRBV5-1, the J call TRBJ2-5, with TRBD1 as a possible D gene (7 bases). Germline lookup yields CDR1 SGHRS and CDR2 YFSETQ. The CDR3 is 14 residues long. Trimming cost V 4 bases and J 2 bases, with 12 bases left between them. DNA of the CDR3: TGCGCCAGCAGCGCCAGGGGGACTCAAGAGACCCAGTACTTC. Translation: CASSARGTQETQYF. Drawing the rest from reference TRBV5-1 and TRBJ2-5, the complete variable domain is KAGVTQTPRYLIKTRGQQVTLSCSPISGHRSVSWYQQTPGQGLQFLFEYFSETQRNKGNFPGRFSGRQFSNSRSEMNVSTLELGDSALYLCASSARGTQETQYFGPGTRLLVL.

This clone has more than one count but fewer than ten. The rearrangement uses TRBV5-6 and TRBJ2-2; no clear D. V was pared by 4 bases and J by 1 base, with 8 bases between. Germline CDR1 is SGHDT and CDR2 is YYEEEE. The CDR3 extends over 14 amino acids. The CDR3 DNA reads as TGTGCCAGCAGCCTAACAGAGAACACCGGGGAGCTGTTTTTT. Its translation: CASSLTENTGELFF.

J is TRBJ2-7 and V is TRBV10-2; D may be TRBD2 (6 bases). V was pared by 8 bases and J by 0 bases, with 8 bases between. Germline V gene sequence: CDR1 WSHSY, CDR2 SAAADI. This CDR3 is built from 12 residues. Here the CDR3 DNA reads TGCGCCAGCCTTAGCGGCTCCTACGAGCAGTACTTC. Amino acid sequence: CASLSGSYEQYF.

The chain employs TRBV7-8 and TRBJ2-7, with a possible D match to TRBD1 (6 bases). This CDR3 comprises 15 residues. Germline V gives CDR1 SGHVS, CDR2 FQNEAQ. V lost 0 bases, J lost 5 bases, and 14 bases lay in between. The chain's CDR3 is CASSLAPRAGDEQYF. In DNA form, the CDR3 reads TGTGCCAGCAGCTTAGCGCCGAGGGCAGGGGACGAGCAGTACTTC.

The chain is built from TRBV4-1 and TRBJ1-2; 8 bases agree with TRBD1. The germline V gene has CDR1 MGHRA and CDR2 YSYEKL. The CDR3 sequence is 15 residues long. Unmatched junction bases numbered 12, after V lost 6 bases and J lost 6 bases. CDR3 in DNA: TGCGCCAGCAGTCCCGCCCAGGGGGCCTTAAATGGCTACACCTTC. This encodes CASSPAQGALNGYTF.

This clone appeared a few times. The chain employs TRBV7-2 and TRBJ1-6; D ambiguous. The CDR3 has 15 residues. The ends were cut back, 3 bases at V and 7 bases at J, with 13 bases in the middle. Germline CDR1 is SGHTA and CDR2 is FQGNSA. In DNA, the CDR3 is TGTGCCAGCAGCTTGATTACACAGAAAAATTCACCCCTCCACTTT. Translation gives CASSLITQKNSPLHF.

The chain employs TRBV2 and TRBJ2-1; TRBD2 matches 10 bases. CDR1 SNHLY and CDR2 FYNNEI come from the germline V gene. V shed 8 bases, J shed 3 bases, and the junction held 7 bases outside the gene matches. This CDR3 contains 15 residues. The CDR3 spells CASEPVAGGYNEQFF. The CDR3 DNA reads as TGTGCCAGCGAGCCCGTAGCGGGAGGCTACAATGAGCAGTTCTTC.

This clone came up a few times. The chain combines TRBV7-9 with TRBJ2-7; the match to TRBD2 covers 7 bases. Germline values: CDR1 SEHNR, CDR2 FQNEAQ (reference sequence). Trimming cost V 3 bases and J 1 base; bases outside gene matches: 6. The CDR3 totals 15 residues. CDR3 protein: CASSFWGGASYEQYF. In nucleotides, the CDR3 is TGTGCCAGCAGCTTTTGGGGAGGGGCGTCCTACGAGCAGTACTTC.

This clone was recorded a few times. This chain links TRBV5-6 with TRBJ2-7, with 7 bases that match TRBD1. This CDR3 contains 13 residues. From germline, CDR1 is SGHDT and CDR2 YYEEEE. J was trimmed by 2 bases and V by 3 bases; bases with no gene match: 2. Here the CDR3 reads CASSWGTAYEQYF. In DNA, the CDR3 is TGTGCCAGCAGCTGGGGGACAGCCTACGAGCAGTACTTC.

This clone was seen a few times. V and J are TRBV15 and TRBJ2-7; a weak D match, TRBD2 (6 bases). Trimming took off 0 bases at V and 3 bases at J, with 18 bases between the two ends. The CDR3 is made up of 17 amino acids. Germline-derived CDR1 and CDR2 are LNHNV and YYDKDF (reference sequence). The CDR3 region is CATSRDHVVAGLYEQYF. The CDR3 nucleotides are TGTGCCACCAGCAGAGATCACGTCGTGGCGGGACTCTACGAGCAGTACTTC. Drawing the rest from reference TRBV15 and TRBJ2-7, the complete variable domain is DAMVIQNPRYQVTQFGKPVTLSCSQTLNHNVMYWYQQKSSQAPKLLFHYYDKDFNNEADTPDNFQSRRPNTSFCFLDIRSPGLGDTAMYLCATSRDHVVAGLYEQYFGPGTRLTVT.